This TCR beta chain was recovered during a study of cytomegalovirus exposure and HLA in healthy donors. General study findings and limits: Some highly shared sequence variants likely arose as a pipeline artifact. Accurate prediction of HLA-A and HLA-B alleles (for most subjects) was reportedly achieved from TCR beta sequences. Investigators reported fewer than 200 TCR beta chains as tied to cytomegalovirus.

This clone was recorded a few times. The target antigen is unknown. Primers for the PCR totalled 60 Vbeta and 13 Jbeta. The method was immunoSEQ multiplex PCR; TCRdb's version includes in-frame clones alone and lacks a portion of them. Of under 250,000 clones detected, 85% appear once; the ten largest clones hold roughly 0.26%. V dropped 5 bases and J dropped 6; count of bases not matched to a gene: 9. The CDR3 is made up of 15 amino acids. In germline, CDR1 is MNHNY, CDR2 SVGAGI (reference sequence). The donors comprised healthy bone marrow donors. The chain links TRBV6-6 to TRBJ1-5; TRBD1 agrees at 8 bases. The source material was PBMCs. This TCR derives from a girl aged 2 to 9 in good health and CMV-seronegative. CDR3: CASSTSGQGGQPQHF. The DNA of the CDR3 is TGTGCCAGCAGTACGAGCGGACAGGGCGGTCAGCCCCAGCATTTT.